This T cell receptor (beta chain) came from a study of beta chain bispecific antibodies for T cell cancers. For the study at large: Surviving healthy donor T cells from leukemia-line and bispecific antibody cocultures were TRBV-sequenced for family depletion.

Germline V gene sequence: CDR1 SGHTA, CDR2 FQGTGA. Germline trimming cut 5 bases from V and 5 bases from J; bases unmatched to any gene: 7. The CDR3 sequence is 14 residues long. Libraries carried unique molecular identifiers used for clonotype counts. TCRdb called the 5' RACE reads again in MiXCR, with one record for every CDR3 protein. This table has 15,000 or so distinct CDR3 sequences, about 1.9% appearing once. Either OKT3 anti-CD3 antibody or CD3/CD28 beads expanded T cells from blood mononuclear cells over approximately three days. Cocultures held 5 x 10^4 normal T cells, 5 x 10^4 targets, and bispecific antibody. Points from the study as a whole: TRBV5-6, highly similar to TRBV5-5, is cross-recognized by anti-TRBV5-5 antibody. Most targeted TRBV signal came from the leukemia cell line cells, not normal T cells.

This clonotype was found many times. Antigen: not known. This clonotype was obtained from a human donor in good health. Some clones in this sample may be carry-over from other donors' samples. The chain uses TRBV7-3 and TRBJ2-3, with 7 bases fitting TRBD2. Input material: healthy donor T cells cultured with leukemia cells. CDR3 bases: TGTGCCAGCAGCGTTACGGGGGAGGGAGATACGCAGTATTTT. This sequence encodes CASSVTGEGDTQYF.